Here is one T cell receptor (beta chain) with its context. This sample was taken from a study of blood T cell repertoires in COVID-19. Study summary: The United States, Italy and Spain provided the acute and convalescent COVID-19 samples. PBMCs, B-cell-depleted T cells, or T cells provided the cDNA or gDNA that made up the material.

In the source study's methods: Quantification of nucleated cells was approximated via reference gene primer amplification. The repertoire was sequenced with immunoSEQ multiplex PCR; TCRdb's copy has only in-frame clones and lacks some. Clone size and the V and J calls come from that table; the DNA yielded D and trimming. This sample carries 120,000 to 150,000 clones, roughly 90% of them seen once, and the ten largest clones take 2.3%. Trimming took off 3 bases at V and 4 bases at J, with 11 bases between the two ends. Germline V gene sequence: CDR1 KGHDR, CDR2 SFDVKD. This CDR3 region has 15 residues.

This rearrangement joins TRBV24-1 to TRBJ1-4; maybe TRBD1 (6 bases). Sequenced sample: peripheral blood. The sequence derives from a human donor in a cohort sampled during active COVID-19. The CDR3 spells CATSDTGKFNEKLFF. DNA of the CDR3: TGTGCCACCAGTGATACAGGGAAATTTAATGAAAAACTGTTTTTT.